This TCR beta chain was observed in a study of OX40 agonist ivuxolimab in advanced cancers. Study as a whole: Clinicians treated patients with ivuxolimab, an agonistic anti-OX40 (CD134) antibody.

CDR1 and CDR2 (germline): SGHNT, YYREEE (reference sequence). This CDR3 has 15 residues. V gave up 2 bases and J gave up 5 bases; unmatched junction bases: 6. TCRdb's copy holds only in-frame clones and misses some; the assay was immunoSEQ multiplex PCR. The table has approximately 56,000 clones, more than 80% seen once. Anyone with autoimmune disease history or systemic immunosuppression was excluded. Remarks on this clone: Its antigen is as yet unknown.

Broader study findings: The specificity for antigen of the expanded peripheral T cells was not determined. With doses of 0.1 to 3.0 mg/kg, CD4+ and CD8+ blood T cells had undergone clonal expansion by week 6.

This material consisted of CD4+ or CD8+ T cells sorted from blood, taken in a trial of the OX40 agonist ivuxolimab. The chain links TRBV5-4 to TRBJ2-1; 8 bases match TRBD2. The clonotype originates from an adult with an advanced solid tumor such as melanoma, head and neck, liver or kidney cancer. CDR3: CASSFDSGVHNEQFF. The CDR3 nucleotides are TGTGCCAGCAGCTTCGATAGCGGGGTACACAATGAGCAGTTCTTC.